The 12 T cell receptor beta chains in this list originate from one sample, sequenced in a study of blood T cell repertoires in COVID-19. Sequenced by immunoSEQ multiplex PCR; TCRdb stores in-frame clones only, minus some. This sample has 170,000 or so clones, with around 90% found just once. Sequencing was carried out using peripheral blood. These receptors all come from a man aged 40-49 years with active or convalescent COVID-19.

V and J are TRBV27 and TRBJ1-4; tentatively, D is TRBD1 (5 bases). The CDR3 contains 12 residues. Trimming pared 8 bases from V and 5 bases from J, leaving 9 bases between. Germline V lookup: CDR1 MNHEY, CDR2 SMNVEV (reference sequence). The DNA for the CDR3 is TGTGCCAGCGGACACCTGAATGAAAAACTGTTTTTT. Residues: CASGHLNEKLFF.

The CDR3 reads CAIGNGGNYGYTF. The CDR3 coding sequence is TGTGCCATCGGTAACGGAGGGAACTATGGCTACACCTTC. V usage is TRBV10-3 and J usage is TRBJ1-2; unclear D gene. V dropped 8 bases and J dropped 2 bases, with 12 bases sitting between them. Germline loops: CDR1 ENHRY, CDR2 SYGVKD. This CDR3 contains 13 residues.

J is TRBJ1-6 and V is TRBV7-9; no clear D. V lost 0 bases to trimming and J lost 17 bases, with 11 bases between them. Per germline, CDR1 SEHNR and CDR2 FQNEAQ (reference sequence). CDR3 length: 12 residues. CDR3 loop: CASSLATTDFHF. The DNA for the CDR3 is TGTGCCAGCAGCTTAGCGACAACCGATTTCCACTTT.

V usage is TRBV6-6 and J usage is TRBJ2-1; 11 bases agree with TRBD2. The trim removed 6 bases at V and 7 bases at J, leaving 8 bases unmatched. CDR1 and CDR2 (germline): MNHNY, SVGAGI (reference sequence). The CDR3 consists of 15 residues. CDR3 bases: TGTGCCAGCAGGCCTACTAGCGGGGGAGTGAATGAGCAGTTCTTC. Its translation: CASRPTSGGVNEQFF.

The chain has TRBV29-1 and TRBJ1-2; D is perhaps TRBD1 (6 bases). Looked up from germline, CDR1 is SQVTM and CDR2 is ANQGSEA. V lost 7 bases, J lost 6 bases, and 12 bases lay in between. The CDR3 is made up of 11 amino acids. The CDR3 region is CSDRGGDGYTF. Written as DNA, the CDR3 is TGCAGCGACCGGGGGGGCGATGGCTACACCTTC.

The V and J genes are TRBV3-1 (or the pseudogene TRBV3-2) and TRBJ1-1; the D gene is possibly TRBD1 (5 bases). Deletions cut 4 bases from V and 0 bases from J, with 12 bases between. This CDR3 spans 15 amino acids. CDR1 is LGHDT, CDR2 YNNKEL, per germline (reference sequence). The CDR3 is CASSPAGGLNTEAFF. Here the CDR3 DNA reads TGTGCCAGCAGCCCCGCCGGGGGGTTGAACACTGAAGCTTTCTTT.

A few counts support this clone. V and J are TRBV29-1 and TRBJ1-1; TRBD1 is a possible D gene (6 bases). V dropped 5 bases and J dropped 3 bases, with 10 bases sitting between them. From germline, CDR1 is SQVTM and CDR2 ANQGSEA. CDR3 size: 12 residues. The CDR3 spells CSVIQGYTEAFF. The CDR3 DNA is TGCAGCGTTATACAGGGATACACTGAAGCTTTCTTT.

The rearrangement joins TRBV28 to TRBJ1-2; no definite D call. The CDR3 has 12 residues. Germline V CDR1 and CDR2: MDHEN, SYDVKM. V lost 5 bases and J lost 6, with 10 bases in between. The CDR3 sequence: CASSPPADGYTF. CDR3 DNA: TGTGCCAGCAGTCCCCCCGCAGATGGCTACACCTTC.

The J gene is TRBJ1-2, the V gene TRBV5-5; the D gene is possibly TRBD1 (6 bases). The CDR3 totals 14 residues. Germline V gives CDR1 SGHKS, CDR2 YYEKEE (reference sequence). V was pared by 2 bases and J by 5 bases, with 13 bases between. The CDR3 protein is CASSFWTANYGYTF. Written as DNA, the CDR3 is TGTGCCAGCAGCTTTTGGACAGCCAATTATGGCTACACCTTC.

This sequence joins TRBV28 and TRBJ2-7; D gene ambiguous. The CDR3 contains 12 residues. From germline, CDR1 is MDHEN and CDR2 SYDVKM. With 6 bases removed from V and 4 bases from J, the gap between germline ends came to 10 bases. This CDR3 reads CASSSLPYEQYF. CDR3 in DNA: TGTGCCAGCAGCTCTCTACCGTACGAGCAGTACTTC.

This clone was counted a single time. The chain is built from TRBV7-6 and TRBJ2-3; D possibly corresponds to TRBD2 (6 bases). V lost 7 bases, J lost 2 bases, and 13 bases lay in between. The V gene's germline CDR1 is SGHVS and CDR2 FNYEAQ. This CDR3 comprises 14 residues. CDR3 sequence (DNA): TGTGCCAGCAAACTAGCAGAAGCCACAGATACGCAGTATTTT. This codes for CASKLAEATDTQYF.

The chain joins TRBV3-1 (or the pseudogene TRBV3-2) to TRBJ2-5; 9 positions match TRBD2. The CDR3 length is 15 residues. V gave up 4 bases and J gave up 1 base; unmatched junction bases: 4. Germline-derived CDR1 and CDR2 are LGHDT and YNNKEL (reference sequence). The CDR3 coding sequence is TGTGCCAGCAGCCTGTTGCGGGGGGGCCAAGAGACCCAGTACTTC. It specifies CASSLLRGGQETQYF.